Each of the 18 T cell receptor beta chains below was sequenced from the same sample in a study of blood T cells in healthy people across ages. Alongside a J-beta primer mix, a sample-barcoded 5' primer served in a second PCR lasting roughly 7 to 11 cycles. One entry per CDR3 protein, called by TCRdb with MiXCR from the 5' RACE reads. The table shows 800,000 to 1,300,000 distinct CDR3 sequences, with around 25% occurring only once. These same data were also listed under a study on T cells of mothers and their children.

Sequencing input: blood. These receptors were taken from a girl between 2 and 10 years old in good health.

V gene TRBV6-6 combines with J gene TRBJ2-5, with a possible D match to TRBD2 (5 bases). The end of the DNA aligns better with TRBJ2-1, so the J call may be wrong. This CDR3 comprises 13 residues. In germline, CDR1 is MNHNY, CDR2 SVGAGI (reference sequence). The CDR3 coding sequence is TGTGCCAGCAGTTACACCAACGGGGATGAGCAGTTCTTC. It yields the protein CASSYTNGDEQFF.

This chain links TRBV20-1 with TRBJ2-5; D is possibly TRBD2 (6 bases). V lost 0 bases and J 3 bases, leaving 11 bases between the germline ends. CDR1 DFQATT and CDR2 SNEGSKA come from the germline V gene (reference sequence). The CDR3 has 14 amino acids. CDR3 coding DNA: TGCAGTGCTAGAGATCGGGGGTTTGAAGAGACCCAGTACTTC. Translation: CSARDRGFEETQYF.

This clonotype was observed a few times. This CDR3 reads CASSFLTANTGELFF. The CDR3, as DNA: TGTGCCAGCAGCTTTCTCACCGCGAACACCGGGGAGCTGTTTTTT. The chain recombines TRBV7-3 with TRBJ2-2; D is unclear. The CDR3 covers 15 residues. Germline loops: CDR1 SGHTA, CDR2 FQGTGA. V was trimmed by 3 bases and J by 0 bases, leaving 8 bases between them.

J is TRBJ2-1 and V is TRBV27; 7 nucleotides align to TRBD2. Germline CDR1 and CDR2: MNHEY and SMNVEV (reference sequence). V shed 4 bases, J shed 8 bases, and the junction held 14 bases outside the gene matches. This CDR3 has 16 amino acids. CDR3 amino acids: CASSSGLGRRLDEQFF. In DNA form, the CDR3 reads TGTGCCAGCAGTTCCGGACTAGGTCGACGGCTCGATGAGCAGTTCTTC.

In this sample, this clonotype turned up a few times. V is TRBV10-3 and J is TRBJ2-3; D remains unclear. The length of the CDR3 is 10 residues. Deletions cut 7 bases from V and 4 bases from J, with 3 bases between. The germline CDR1 and CDR2 sequences are ENHRY and SYGVKD. In DNA form, the CDR3 reads TGTGCCATCAAGGCAGATACGCAGTATTTT. Translating gives CAIKADTQYF.

Only a few counts were recorded for this clonotype. The chain joins TRBV28 to TRBJ2-3; 13 bases are shared with TRBD2. The V gene end was trimmed by 4 bases and the J gene end by 4 bases; junction bases not matched to a gene: 5. The CDR3 has 16 amino acids. CDR1 and CDR2 (germline): MDHEN, SYDVKM. The CDR3 coding sequence is TGTGCCAGCAGTTCCTTACTAGCGGGAGGGGCAGATACGCAGTATTTT. It specifies CASSSLLAGGADTQYF.

This clonotype was observed a handful of times. The chain joins TRBV19 to TRBJ2-6, with D hard to call. Germline CDR1 and CDR2: LNHDA and SQIVND (reference sequence). CDR3 length equals 14 residues. Trimming removed 5 bases from V and 2 bases from J, with 7 bases in between. CDR3 protein: CASSSQAGANVLTF. In DNA form, the CDR3 reads TGTGCCAGTAGTTCCCAGGCTGGGGCCAACGTCCTGACTTTC.

The chain employs TRBV3-1 and TRBJ2-1, with no clear D. V was shortened by 1 base and J by 2 bases, with 18 bases between the two germline ends. The CDR3 runs to 18 residues. Germline lookup yields CDR1 LGHDT and CDR2 YNNKEL (reference sequence). The DNA of the CDR3 is TGTGCCAGCAGCCAAGTACTCTCCCGCGGAAAAACCTACAATGAGCAGTTCTTC. It specifies CASSQVLSRGKTYNEQFF.

Comment on this clonotype: A read error may produce the germline difference seen at one junction end. The J gene is TRBJ1-4, the V gene TRBV5-1; D unclear. The germline CDR1 and CDR2 sequences are SGHRS and YFSETQ. The CDR3 runs to 14 residues. The CDR3 here is CASRVGATNEELFF. DNA for the CDR3: TGCGCCAGCAGGGTTGGAGCAACTAATGAAGAACTGTTTTTT.

This clonotype was picked up a small number of times. This sequence joins TRBV7-9 and TRBJ1-4; maybe TRBD1 (6 bases). This CDR3 is 15 amino acids long. The germline V and J ends were trimmed by 5 bases and 4 bases, with 14 bases remaining between them. Germline V gene sequence: CDR1 SEHNR, CDR2 FQNEAQ (reference sequence). The DNA of the CDR3 is TGTGCCAGCAGCGCTCTACAGGGAGATAATGAAAAACTGTTTTTT. As protein: CASSALQGDNEKLFF.

The V gene is TRBV6-2 or TRBV6-3, the J gene TRBJ2-3, with a tentative D call TRBD2 (6 bases). CDR3 size: 15 residues. The V end was cut by 5 bases, the J end by 8 bases, with 20 bases between. Germline V gene data show CDR1 as MNHEY and CDR2 as SVGEGT. In nucleotides, the CDR3 is TGTGCCAGCAGTGGCTCGGGCGGGGCCCTTGGTACGCAGTATTTT. This sequence encodes CASSGSGGALGTQYF.

The V and J genes are TRBV20-1 and TRBJ2-1, with unresolved D. Germline loops: CDR1 DFQATT, CDR2 SNEGSKA (reference sequence). The CDR3 consists of 13 residues. The V and J ends lost 6 bases and 7 bases respectively, with 16 bases between them. CDR3 sequence: CSAPMTPNNEQFF. CDR3 DNA sequence: TGCAGTGCCCCGATGACACCGAATAATGAGCAGTTCTTC.

The rearrangement joins TRBV7-2 to TRBJ2-1, with a possible D match to TRBD2 (5 bases). Trimming took 1 base from V and 7 from J, leaving 14 bases between them. The germline V gene encodes CDR1 SGHTA and CDR2 FQGNSA. The CDR3 loop spans 15 amino acids. This CDR3 reads CASSLELGARNEQFF. CDR3 nucleotides: TGTGCCAGCAGCTTAGAGTTGGGAGCAAGAAATGAGCAGTTCTTC.

This clonotype was counted a few times. The chain employs TRBV6-8 and TRBJ1-5; D may be TRBD1 (5 bases). Germline CDR1 and CDR2: MNHGY and SAAAGT. Deletions cut 8 bases from V and 3 bases from J, with 20 bases between. The CDR3 contains 16 residues. DNA of the CDR3: TGTGCCAGCGGTAATTTCAGGGTCCTTGTCAATCAGCCCCAGCATTTT. It specifies CASGNFRVLVNQPQHF.

This clonotype turned up a few times. The chain couples TRBV7-2 to TRBJ2-4; 7 nucleotides line up with TRBD1. The ends lost 7 bases at V and 8 bases at J; junction bases unmatched: 8. CDR1 and CDR2 from the germline V gene are SGHTA and FQGNSA. This CDR3 is 13 amino acids long. Here the CDR3 DNA reads TGTGCCAGCACTGACAGGGATCGAGACATTCAGTACTTC. Amino acids: CASTDRDRDIQYF. Together with reference TRBV7-2 and TRBJ2-4, the CDR3 gives the full variable domain: GAGVSQSPSNKVTEKGKDVELRCDPISGHTALYWYRQSLGQGLEFLIYFQGNSAPDKSGLPSDRFSAERTGGSVSTLTIQRTQQEDSAVYLCASTDRDRDIQYFGAGTRLSVL.

The V gene is TRBV12-3 or TRBV12-4, the J gene TRBJ2-7, with 7 bases aligning to TRBD2. J lost 4 bases, V lost 6 bases, and 9 bases had no gene match. The CDR3 extends over 14 amino acids. As DNA, the CDR3 is TGTGCCAGCAGCCCCCCGGCGGGAGTTTACGAGCAGTACTTC. As protein: CASSPPAGVYEQYF.

The chain links TRBV13 to TRBJ2-7, with 8 nucleotides matching TRBD1. The V gene end was trimmed by 5 bases and the J gene end by 5 bases; junction bases not matched to a gene: 11. Germline CDR1 PRHDT, CDR2 FYEKMQ (reference sequence). The CDR3 length is 15 residues. The CDR3 loop reads CASSTWTGLRNEQYF. The CDR3 bases are TGTGCCAGCAGCACCTGGACAGGGCTTCGAAACGAGCAGTACTTC.

This clonotype was observed at least ten times. The rearrangement uses TRBV10-3 and TRBJ2-5; 8 bases align to TRBD1. The J call is doubtful: the DNA matches TRBJ2-7 better. CDR1 and CDR2 (germline): ENHRY, SYGVKD. The CDR3 is 13 amino acids. The CDR3 sequence: CATEGQEEYEQYF. The CDR3 region has the DNA TGTGCCACCGAGGGACAGGAGGAGTACGAGCAGTACTTC.